The 17 T cell receptor beta chains below come from one sample, sequenced in a study of blood T cells in healthy people across ages. PCR was performed a second time for about 7 to 12 cycles using a sample-barcoded 5' primer and a J-beta primer mix. One entry per CDR3 protein results from TCRdb running MiXCR on the 5' RACE reads. Of some 1,500,000 distinct CDR3 sequences listed, under 55% are singletons. The source material was blood. Every receptor here comes from a woman aged 18-29 years in good health.

This sequence joins TRBV29-1 and TRBJ2-4, with 7 bases matching TRBD2. Germline CDR1 is SQVTM and CDR2 is ANQGSEA. The CDR3 totals 15 residues. The junction had 18 bases not matched to a gene; V was cut back by 3 bases and J by 13 bases. The CDR3 sequence: CSVDVSGGVCNEQYF. The CDR3 coding sequence is TGCAGCGTTGACGTGTCGGGGGGAGTCTGCAATGAGCAGTACTTC.

The chain has TRBV11-2 and TRBJ1-2; D possibly corresponds to TRBD1 (6 bases). Germline V gene data show CDR1 as SGHAT and CDR2 as FQNNGV. The CDR3 consists of 15 residues. Trimming left V 1 base short and J 6 bases short, with 15 bases between. The chain's CDR3 is CASSLAPTGYNGYTF. The CDR3 DNA reads TGTGCCAGCAGCTTAGCCCCGACAGGATACAATGGCTACACCTTC.

The chain couples TRBV30 to TRBJ2-7; D unresolved. Germline V lookup: CDR1 GTSNPN, CDR2 SVGIG (reference sequence). The CDR3 sequence is 12 residues long. V lost 2 bases to trimming and J lost 2 bases, with 7 bases between them. The CDR3 region is CAWSSVTYEQYF. CDR3 DNA sequence: TGTGCCTGGAGTAGCGTCACCTACGAGCAGTACTTC.

The chain uses TRBV2 and TRBJ2-2, with no clear D. The CDR3 is made up of 13 amino acids. Looked up from germline, CDR1 is SNHLY and CDR2 is FYNNEI. The V end lost 6 bases, the J end lost 3 bases, and 8 bases lay between the germline ends. The CDR3 region is CASRELDTGELFF. CDR3 DNA sequence: TGTGCCAGCAGAGAACTGGACACCGGGGAGCTGTTTTTT.

The V and J genes are TRBV29-1 and TRBJ1-4; D might be TRBD1 (5 bases). This CDR3 has 13 amino acids. V was trimmed by 2 bases and J by 6 bases, leaving 10 bases between them. Germline loops: CDR1 SQVTM, CDR2 ANQGSEA. The DNA of the CDR3 is TGCAGCGTTGAAACCGGGGCGGATGAAAAACTGTTTTTT. Amino acid sequence: CSVETGADEKLFF. Looking up the rest from reference TRBV29-1 and TRBJ1-4 gives the full variable domain: SAVISQKPSRDICQRGTSLTIQCQVDSQVTMMFWYRQQPGQSLTLIATANQGSEATYESGFVIDKFPISRPNLTFSTLTVSNMSPEDSSIYLCSVETGADEKLFFGSGTQLSVL.

The J gene is TRBJ2-7, the V gene TRBV15; 11 bases line up with TRBD2. The CDR3 is 16 residues long. Trimming cost V 6 bases and J 7 bases; bases outside gene matches: 14. Germline V gene sequence: CDR1 LNHNV, CDR2 YYDKDF (reference sequence). Here the CDR3 reads CATREPGLAVYNEQYF. CDR3 sequence (DNA): TGTGCCACCAGAGAGCCGGGACTAGCGGTGTACAATGAGCAGTACTTC.

The V gene is TRBV12-3 or TRBV12-4, the J gene TRBJ2-5, with TRBD1 matching 8 bases. J was trimmed by 2 bases and V by 5 bases; bases with no gene match: 13. The CDR3 is made up of 17 amino acids. The CDR3 nucleotides read TGTGCCAGCAGTCCCCTAACGACAGGGGTGCGGCAAGAGACCCAGTACTTC. Its translation is CASSPLTTGVRQETQYF.

The chain's CDR3 is CASSPTVGNTQYF. The DNA for the CDR3 is TGTGCCAGCAGTCCTACAGTAGGGAATACGCAGTATTTT. The chain links TRBV6-6 to TRBJ2-3; no definite D call. V dropped 5 bases and J dropped 7 bases, with 13 bases sitting between them. From germline, CDR1 is MNHNY and CDR2 SVGAGI (reference sequence). The CDR3 runs 13 residues.

This clonotype was detected only a few times. The chain links TRBV7-2 to TRBJ2-1, with D possibly being TRBD2 (5 bases). This CDR3 contains 15 residues. Germline CDR1 is SGHTA and CDR2 is FQGNSA. Trimming cost V 1 base and J 4 bases, with 11 bases left between them. CDR3 in DNA: TGTGCCAGCAGCTTAGGTCGGGGAAAATACAATGAGCAGTTCTTC. Its protein product is CASSLGRGKYNEQFF.

This clonotype was counted many times. This chain connects TRBV7-3 to TRBJ2-1, with D possibly being TRBD1 (6 bases). The germline V and J ends were trimmed by 2 bases and 4 bases, with 6 bases remaining between them. The CDR3 has 13 amino acids. Germline V CDR1 and CDR2: SGHTA, FQGTGA. CDR3 nucleotide sequence: TGTGCCAGCAGCTTAGGACAGTACAATGAGCAGTTCTTC. Encoded protein: CASSLGQYNEQFF.

Only a few counts were recorded for this clonotype. The V gene is TRBV5-1, the J gene TRBJ2-7, with 11 bases identical to TRBD2. The V and J ends lost 0 bases and 6 bases, in that order; junction bases with no gene match: 11. The germline V gene has CDR1 SGHRS and CDR2 YFSETQ. CDR3 length: 17 residues. As DNA, the CDR3 is TGCGCCAGCAGCTTGGGTCCAACTAGCGGGGGTTTCACCGAGCAGTACTTC. Its protein is CASSLGPTSGGFTEQYF. Using reference TRBV5-1 and TRBJ2-7 for the parts outside the CDR3, the full variable domain is KAGVTQTPRYLIKTRGQQVTLSCSPISGHRSVSWYQQTPGQGLQFLFEYFSETQRNKGNFPGRFSGRQFSNSRSEMNVSTLELGDSALYLCASSLGPTSGGFTEQYFGPGTRLTVT.

V gene TRBV4-2 combines with J gene TRBJ2-3, with D uncertain. Germline V gives CDR1 LGHNA, CDR2 YNFKEQ. The CDR3 loop spans 15 amino acids. Deletions cut 0 bases from V and 4 bases from J, with 11 bases between. Here the CDR3 DNA reads TGTGCCAGCAGCCAAGAATTCAGTGACGCAGATACGCAGTATTTT. This sequence encodes CASSQEFSDADTQYF.

This clonotype was picked up one time. The chain has TRBV4-3 and TRBJ1-2; no reliable D call. Germline-derived CDR1 and CDR2 are LGHNA and YSLEER. V was pared by 2 bases and J by 3 bases, with 7 bases between. This CDR3 comprises 13 residues. This chain's CDR3 is CASSQRSDYGYTF. The CDR3, as DNA: TGCGCCAGCAGCCAACGCTCGGACTATGGCTACACCTTC.

The table lists this clonotype with a few counts. The chain couples TRBV29-1 to TRBJ2-1; 8 nucleotides agree with TRBD1. The V gene end was trimmed by 7 bases and the J gene end by 1 base; junction bases not matched to a gene: 15. The CDR3 has 17 amino acids. The germline V gene has CDR1 SQVTM and CDR2 ANQGSEA. CDR3 protein: CSAHPADRARSYNEQFF. The CDR3 nucleotides read TGCAGCGCCCACCCCGCGGACAGGGCAAGGTCCTACAATGAGCAGTTCTTC.

This clonotype has a single count. CDR3 nucleotides: TGTGCCAGCAGTTTATCCCGTTCAGGGGCCACTGAAGCTTTCTTT. Translating gives CASSLSRSGATEAFF. The chain combines TRBV27 with TRBJ1-1; D is possibly TRBD1 (6 bases). The V end was cut by 0 bases, the J end by 4 bases, with 12 bases between. CDR1 is MNHEY and CDR2 is SMNVEV in the germline V gene (reference sequence). The CDR3 is 15 residues long.

The chain couples TRBV14 to TRBJ2-3, with D perhaps TRBD1 or TRBD2 (6 bases each). This CDR3 has 17 residues. With 0 bases removed from V and 5 bases from J, the gap between germline ends came to 18 bases. From germline, CDR1 is SGHDN and CDR2 FVKESK. This CDR3 is CASSQDKARGHGDTQYF. DNA of the CDR3: TGTGCCAGCAGCCAAGATAAAGCCCGGGGGCACGGAGATACGCAGTATTTT.

This sequence joins TRBV14 and TRBJ2-7; the D gene is possibly TRBD2 (5 bases). The CDR3 length is 14 residues. Trimming removed 3 bases at V and 1 base at J, with 10 bases between. Germline V CDR1 and CDR2: SGHDN, FVKESK. The CDR3 region is CASSQNGISYEQYF. The CDR3 region has the DNA TGTGCCAGCAGCCAGAACGGGATTTCCTACGAGCAGTACTTC.